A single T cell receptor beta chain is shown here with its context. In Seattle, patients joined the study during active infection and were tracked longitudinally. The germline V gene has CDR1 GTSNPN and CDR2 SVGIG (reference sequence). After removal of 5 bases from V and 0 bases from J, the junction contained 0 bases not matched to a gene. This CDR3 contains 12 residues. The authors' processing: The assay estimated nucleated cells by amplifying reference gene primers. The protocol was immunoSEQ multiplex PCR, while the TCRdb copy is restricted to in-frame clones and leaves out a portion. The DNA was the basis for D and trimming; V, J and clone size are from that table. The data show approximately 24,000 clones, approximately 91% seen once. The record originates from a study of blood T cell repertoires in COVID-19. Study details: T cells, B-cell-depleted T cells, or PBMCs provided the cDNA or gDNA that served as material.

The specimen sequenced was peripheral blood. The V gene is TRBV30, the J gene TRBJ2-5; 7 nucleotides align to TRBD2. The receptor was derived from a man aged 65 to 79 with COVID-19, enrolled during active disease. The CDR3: CAWAGDQETQYF. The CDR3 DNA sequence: TGTGCCTGGGCGGGGGACCAAGAGACCCAGTACTTC. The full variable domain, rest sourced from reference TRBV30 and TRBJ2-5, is SQTIHQWPATLVQPVGSPLSLECTVEGTSNPNLYWYRQAAGRGLQLLFYSVGIGQISSEVPQNLSASRPQDRQFILSSKKLLLSDSGFYLCAWAGDQETQYFGPGTRLLVL.